The 22 T cell receptor beta chains given below trace back to one sample, sequenced in a study of human CD8 memory T cell subsets. Generation of TCR beta libraries used UMI-labeled 5' RACE. TCRdb re-called the 5' RACE reads and shows each CDR3 protein once, DNA omitted. The table for this sample gives 4,000 to 6,500 distinct CDR3 sequences. The sample taken for sequencing was CD8+ T cells from PBMCs. The receptors derive from a human donor in good health.

The V call is TRBV9, the J call TRBJ2-2; TCRdb outputs TRBD2, but without DNA this stays unchecked. CDR3 size: 13 residues. CDR1 and CDR2 from the germline V gene are SGDLS and YYNGEE. The CDR3 sequence is CASSPLASGELFF.

The V and J genes are TRBV11-2 and TRBJ2-3; TCRdb outputs TRBD2, but without DNA this stays unchecked. This CDR3 contains 15 residues. The germline CDR1 and CDR2 sequences are SGHAT and FQNNGV. CDR3 sequence: CASSLGGGGTDTQYF.

The gene calls are TRBV7-9 and TRBJ2-7; as DNA is missing, the TRBD1 call by TCRdb cannot be tested. Germline V lookup: CDR1 SEHNR, CDR2 FQNEAQ (reference sequence). This CDR3 spans 14 amino acids. CDR3 residues: CASSDSGTDYEQYF.

This chain connects TRBV6-1 to TRBJ2-5; TCRdb's D call, TRBD1, is unchecked because there is no DNA. This CDR3 spans 16 amino acids. The V gene's germline CDR1 is MNHNS and CDR2 SASEGT. The CDR3 protein is CASSEGDRTYQETQYF.

The chain's CDR3 is CASSSPGQGIYEQYF. The rearrangement joins TRBV12-3 or TRBV12-4 to TRBJ2-7; as DNA is missing, the TRBD1 call by TCRdb cannot be tested. The CDR3 runs to 15 residues.

This clonotype is called medium-sized based on its frequency. The chain links TRBV29-1 to TRBJ2-7. CDR3 size: 11 residues. Germline CDR1 and CDR2: SQVTM and ANQGSEA. CDR3 protein: CSGVDSYEQYF.

The CDR3 reads CASSLMAGGPTGELFF. The chain couples TRBV28 to TRBJ2-2; checking the TCRdb D call of TRBD2 is not possible without DNA. Germline V gives CDR1 MDHEN, CDR2 SYDVKM. The CDR3 spans 16 residues.

V is TRBV4-1 and J is TRBJ1-6; TCRdb returns TRBD1, unconfirmable since there is no DNA. Germline lookup yields CDR1 MGHRA and CDR2 YSYEKL. The CDR3 contains 15 residues. CDR3 loop: CASSLGGLDNSPLHF.

The chain has TRBV6-1 and TRBJ2-1; with no DNA, the TCRdb D assignment of TRBD2 cannot be verified. CDR1 is MNHNS, CDR2 SASEGT, per germline. This CDR3 has 15 amino acids. The CDR3 sequence is CASSDPSGRTDEQFF.

This clonotype is classed as medium-sized by frequency. CDR3 loop: CATASGRRNQPQHF. V and J are TRBV15 and TRBJ1-5. There are 14 residues in the CDR3. Germline V gene lookup returns CDR1 LNHNV and CDR2 YYDKDF (reference sequence).

The rearrangement links TRBV11-2 to TRBJ2-7; no DNA is available, so the TRBD2 call from TCRdb remains unchecked. Germline V gives CDR1 SGHAT, CDR2 FQNNGV. This CDR3 has 15 residues. The CDR3: CASSWGLAETYEQYF.

The chain has TRBV6-4 and TRBJ2-2. Per the germline V gene, CDR1 is MRHNA and CDR2 is SNTAGT. This CDR3 has 13 amino acids. The CDR3: CASSDSSTGELFF.

The chain carries TRBV4-2 and TRBJ2-7; with no DNA, the TCRdb D assignment of TRBD2 cannot be verified. Per the germline V gene, CDR1 is LGHNA and CDR2 is YNFKEQ. CDR3 length: 18 residues. This CDR3 is CASSQSGPTSGISYEQYF.

Frequency places this clonotype as medium-sized. The genes are TRBV29-1 and TRBJ2-3. The germline V gene has CDR1 SQVTM and CDR2 ANQGSEA. The CDR3 runs to 14 residues. The CDR3 protein is CSVEEVGSADTQYF.

This clonotype ranks as medium-sized in terms of frequency. V and J are TRBV7-9 and TRBJ1-6. Germline CDR1 reads SEHNR; CDR2 reads FQNEAQ (reference sequence). The CDR3 contains 12 residues. This CDR3 is CASSQSNSPLHF.

Here the CDR3 reads CASSLDWGTGELFF. This chain connects TRBV9 to TRBJ2-2. The CDR3 sequence is 14 residues long. Germline lookup yields CDR1 SGDLS and CDR2 YYNGEE.

The CDR3 loop is CASSLAGFSTDTQYF. V and J are TRBV7-6 and TRBJ2-3. This CDR3 has 15 residues. The V gene's germline CDR1 is SGHVS and CDR2 FNYEAQ. Full variable domain (outside the CDR3, taken from reference TRBV7-6 and TRBJ2-3): GAGVSQSPRYKVTKRGQDVALRCDPISGHVSLYWYRQALGQGPEFLTYFNYEAQQDKSGLPNDRFSAERPEGSISTLTIQRTEQRDSAMYRCASSLAGFSTDTQYFGPGTRLTVL.

CDR3 sequence: CASSLPRDRGTNYGYTF. The V and J genes are TRBV7-9 and TRBJ1-2; TCRdb's D gene call, TRBD1, goes unchecked for lack of DNA. The CDR3 consists of 17 residues. Germline V gene lookup returns CDR1 SEHNR and CDR2 FQNEAQ (reference sequence).

The chain carries TRBV11-2 and TRBJ2-1. Germline lookup yields CDR1 SGHAT and CDR2 FQNNGV. The length of the CDR3 is 13 residues. CDR3 loop: CASSLGARIEQFF.

This CDR3 is CASSPSTGTESYEQYF. The chain joins TRBV7-9 to TRBJ2-7; TCRdb reports TRBD1, a call that lacks DNA to check it against. Germline CDR1 is SEHNR and CDR2 is FQNEAQ (reference sequence). The CDR3 has 16 amino acids.

V gene TRBV13 combines with J gene TRBJ2-7; the TCRdb D gene call, TRBD1, has no DNA to confirm it. Per the germline V gene, CDR1 is PRHDT and CDR2 is FYEKMQ (reference sequence). The CDR3 spans 12 residues. Here the CDR3 reads CARIGRGCEQYF.

The gene calls are TRBV13 and TRBJ1-2; with no DNA, the TCRdb D assignment of TRBD1 cannot be verified. The CDR3 totals 15 residues. CDR1 is PRHDT, CDR2 FYEKMQ, per germline (reference sequence). The CDR3 loop reads CASSFGQEKLDGYTF.